The subject of this entry is one T cell receptor (beta chain). The ends lost 8 bases at V and 6 bases at J; junction bases unmatched: 11. The CDR3 contains 16 residues. From germline, CDR1 is MDHEN and CDR2 SYDVKM. TCRdb's copy holds only in-frame clones and misses some; the assay was immunoSEQ multiplex PCR. The table has 640,000 or so clones, 60% to 80% seen once. The sample originates from a study of shared clonotypes between healthy human individuals. The chain joins TRBV28 to TRBJ1-4; 11 bases align to TRBD1. The specimen was memory CD4+ T cells sorted from blood. Subset denoted: CD45RA-negative fraction. The receptor was isolated from a woman aged 25 to 45 in good health. The CDR3 bases are TGTGCCAGCGTCAGACCCACGGGACAGGGGGATGAAAAACTGTTTTTT. Translated: CASVRPTGQGDEKLFF.